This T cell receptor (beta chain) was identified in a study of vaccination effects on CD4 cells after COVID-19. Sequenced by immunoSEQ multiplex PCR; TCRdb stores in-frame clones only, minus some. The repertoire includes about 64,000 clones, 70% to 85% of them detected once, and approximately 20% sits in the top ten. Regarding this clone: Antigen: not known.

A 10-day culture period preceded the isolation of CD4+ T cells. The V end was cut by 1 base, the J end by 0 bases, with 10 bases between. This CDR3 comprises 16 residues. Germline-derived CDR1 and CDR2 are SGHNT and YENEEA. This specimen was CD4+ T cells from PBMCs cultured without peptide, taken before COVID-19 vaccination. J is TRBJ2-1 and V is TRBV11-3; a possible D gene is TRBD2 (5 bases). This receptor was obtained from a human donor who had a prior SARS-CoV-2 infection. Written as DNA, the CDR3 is TGTGCCAGCAGCTTAGGCTTAGCGTACTCCTACAATGAGCAGTTCTTC. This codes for CASSLGLAYSYNEQFF.